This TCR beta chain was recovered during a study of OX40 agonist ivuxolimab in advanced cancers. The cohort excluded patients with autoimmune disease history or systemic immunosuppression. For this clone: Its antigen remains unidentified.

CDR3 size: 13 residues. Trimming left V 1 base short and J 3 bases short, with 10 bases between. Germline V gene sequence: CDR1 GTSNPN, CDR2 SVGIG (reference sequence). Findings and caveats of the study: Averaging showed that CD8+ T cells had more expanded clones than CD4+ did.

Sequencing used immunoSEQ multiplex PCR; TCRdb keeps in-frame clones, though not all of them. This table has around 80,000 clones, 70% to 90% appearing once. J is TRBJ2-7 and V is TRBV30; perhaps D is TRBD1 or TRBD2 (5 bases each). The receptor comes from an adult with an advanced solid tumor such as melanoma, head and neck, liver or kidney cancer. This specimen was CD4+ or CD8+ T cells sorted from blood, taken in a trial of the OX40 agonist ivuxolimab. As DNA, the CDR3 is TGTGCCTGGAGTGGTCCGAGGGGCTACGAGCAGTACTTC. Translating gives CAWSGPRGYEQYF.